This T cell receptor (beta chain) appears in the sequencing data of a study of human T cells and chemical hapten exposure. Turning to the study itself: Skin of the upper inner arm, roughly 2 cm by roughly 2 cm, received 2% DPC for sensitization.

Germline lookup yields CDR1 MGHRA and CDR2 YSYEKL. Trimming took 0 bases from V and 6 from J, leaving 18 bases between them. This CDR3 has 17 amino acids. This clonotype came up many times. Time point noted: patch test 3, about 24 weeks after DPC sensitization. Specified treatment: therapeutic diphenylcyclopropenone sensitization with weekly scalp DPC. In the library, unique molecular identifiers were attached to individual cDNA molecules. Study processing details: Sequenced samples showed a median of around 91,000 TCRs each, with counts running from around 24,000 to 710,000. TCRdb processed the RACE reads anew with MiXCR; each CDR3 protein has one entry. These V and J calls rely on TCRdb rather than the paper's analysis. Of roughly 90,000 distinct CDR3 sequences in the sample, about a tenth were seen once.

This chain uses TRBV4-1 with TRBJ1-5, with a possible D match to TRBD1 (5 bases). This clonotype originated in a woman in her twenties or thirties with alopecia areata. Some clones in this sample may be carry-over from other donors' samples. The sample consisted of whole blood, taken in connection with sensitization to the hapten diphenylcyclopropenone (DPC). The CDR3 reads CASSQDTLSGVAQPQHF. The CDR3 DNA follows: TGCGCCAGCAGCCAAGACACTCTCTCGGGGGTGGCTCAGCCCCAGCATTTT.